The present T cell receptor beta chain was sequenced within a study of vaccination and CD4 T cells after COVID-19. Overall study: Post-vaccination specimens were collected at a median of roughly 65 days following dose two (range 14 to 241).

The V gene lost 1 base and the J gene lost 4 bases, with 14 bases spanning the gap. From germline, CDR1 is LNHNV and CDR2 YYDKDF (reference sequence). The CDR3 has 16 residues. On this clonotype: Its matching antigen is unknown.

Scientists ran DNA taken from cultured CD4+ T cells through the Oncomine TCR Beta short-read assay for sequencing. TCRdb redid the calling of the PCR reads with MiXCR, one entry per CDR3 protein. The table lists tens of thousands of distinct CDR3 sequences, roughly 40% of them singletons. Time point of the sample: late sampling 161 to 241 days after vaccination in three convalescent patients. Treatment: roughly nine-day PBMC culture with coronavirus spike peptide pools or control peptides (ViraFEST assay). Antigen-specific T cells were expanded with peptide pools by ViraFEST, and TCRs were then sequenced. Negative selection separated CD4+ T cells from roughly ten-day cultures.

The source is a human donor who had recovered from COVID-19. J is TRBJ1-5 and V is TRBV15, with TRBD1 as a possible D gene (5 bases). Here the sequenced sample was CD4+ T cells from blood, cultured in vitro, taken about 7 months after SARS-CoV-2 vaccination. The CDR3 DNA follows: TGTGCCACCAGCAGAGCGAGACAGAGGGAGAATCAGCCCCAGCATTTT. Protein sequence: CATSRARQRENQPQHF. Full variable domain (missing parts from reference TRBV15 and TRBJ1-5): DAMVIQNPRYQVTQFGKPVTLSCSQTLNHNVMYWYQQKSSQAPKLLFHYYDKDFNNEADTPDNFQSRRPNTSFCFLDIRSPGLGDTAMYLCATSRARQRENQPQHFGDGTRLSIL.